The rows below give T cell receptor beta chains drawn from one sample of a study of blood T cell repertoires in COVID-19. Using immunoSEQ multiplex PCR, the repertoire was profiled, and TCRdb retains in-frame clones only, with some absent. The sample holds some 180,000 clones, roughly 84% seen once. Sequencing was carried out using PBMCs or T cells enriched from blood (not recorded which). Receptors were obtained from a woman between 25 and 40 years old who had been exposed to COVID-19. Each CDR3 is given with its conserved first and last residue. D genes are given only for firm matches. Part of the rows lack a size; the others show once, few, many or a class for expanded clones.

.	TRBV6-5	TRBJ1-2	once	TGTGCCAGCAGTACCCAGGGAAGCTATGGCTACACCTTC	CASSTQGSYGYTF
TRBD1	TRBV19	TRBJ2-7	.	TGTGCCAGTAGTAGGGACAGGGTTACCTACGAGCAGTACTTC	CASSRDRVTYEQYF
.	TRBV2	TRBJ1-6	.	TGTGCCAGCAGTGATAGCAGGGATTCACCCCTCCACTTT	CASSDSRDSPLHF
.	TRBV19	TRBJ1-5	.	TGTGCCAGTCTTGAACAGGGAATCGGTCAGCCCCAGCATTTT	CASLEQGIGQPQHF
TRBD2	TRBV10-3	TRBJ2-1	.	TGTGCCATCAGGGGAAGCGGGGGGGATAACAATGAGCAGTTCTTC	CAIRGSGGDNNEQFF
TRBD1	TRBV7-9	TRBJ2-3	.	TGTGCCAGCAGCAACGACAGGGAAGGAGATACGCAGTATTTT	CASSNDREGDTQYF
.	TRBV9	TRBJ2-1	.	TGTGCCAGCAGCGTATCAGCGCCCGGGGATGAGCAGTTCTTC	CASSVSAPGDEQFF
.	TRBV19	TRBJ1-6	.	TGTGCCAGTATGGGGGGGGCACTTTCACCCCTCCACTTT	CASMGGALSPLHF
.	TRBV7-9	TRBJ1-1	.	TGTGCCAGCAGCTTGAGTTTGAACACTGAAGCTTTCTTT	CASSLSLNTEAFF
.	TRBV11-3	TRBJ2-3	.	TGTGCCAGCAGCTTTCTTAGGAGTAGTGGGGGGGGCCTTCCAGATACGCAGTATTTT	CASSFLRSSGGGLPDTQYF
.	TRBV19	TRBJ2-3	.	TGTGCCAGTAGTATACTCTACAGTAGGACAGATACGCAGTATTTT	CASSILYSRTDTQYF
TRBD1	TRBV10-3	TRBJ1-2	.	TGTGCCATCAGTTCAGACAGGGTTTATGGCTACACCTTC	CAISSDRVYGYTF
.	TRBV2	TRBJ1-5	.	TGTGCCAGCAGCCTGGACGCGGGGGGCAATCAGCCCCAGCATTTT	CASSLDAGGNQPQHF
TRBD1	TRBV5-1	TRBJ2-2	.	TGCGCCAGCAGCTTCCGATCGGACAGGGCCACCGGGGAGCTGTTTTTT	CASSFRSDRATGELFF
TRBD1	TRBV19	TRBJ2-2	.	TGTGCCAGTAGGGGACAGGGGAGGAACACCGGGGAGCTGTTTTTT	CASRGQGRNTGELFF
TRBD2	TRBV3-1/TRBV3-2	TRBJ2-1	few	TGTGCCAGCAGCCGAACGGGGGGGGTCCTCAATGAGCAGTTCTTC	CASSRTGGVLNEQFF
TRBD1	TRBV29-1	TRBJ2-5	.	TGCAGCGTTGAGGCCCAAATGAGGGACAGTGGGGTAAGAGAGACCCAGTACTTC	CSVEAQMRDSGVRETQYF
.	TRBV30	TRBJ1-5	few	TGTGCCTGGAAAGGGACAACGAATCAGCCCCAGCATTTT	CAWKGTTNQPQHF
TRBD2	TRBV5-4	TRBJ2-1	.	TGTGCCAGCAGCGCCGACGTAGGACTAGCTTCCCACAATGAGCAGTTCTTC	CASSADVGLASHNEQFF
.	TRBV7-9	TRBJ1-4	.	TGTGCCAGCAGGGGTCAGCGACTAAATGAAAAACTGTTTTTT	CASRGQRLNEKLFF
.	TRBV9	TRBJ1-1	.	TGTGCCAGCAGCGCCATCCAGACAGGATTCTTCGGCGAAGACACTGAAGCTTTCTTT	CASSAIQTGFFGEDTEAFF
.	TRBV21-1	TRBJ2-3	.	TGTGCCAGCAGCACCCACAGGGGGCGCAGCCCCACAGATACGCAGTATTTT	CASSTHRGRSPTDTQYF
TRBD1	TRBV11-3	TRBJ1-1	few	TGTGCCAGCAGCTTTAGAGGGACAGGGGAAGCTTTCTTT	CASSFRGTGEAFF
.	TRBV9	TRBJ1-2	.	TGTGCCAGCAGCCCAACCACAGGGTTCTATGGCTACACCTTC	CASSPTTGFYGYTF
TRBD2	TRBV6-6	TRBJ2-7	.	TGTGCCAGCAGTTACTCGGCGGGGGTAAGCGAGCAGTACTTC	CASSYSAGVSEQYF
.	TRBV6-5	TRBJ1-1	.	TGTGCCAGCAGTTACTCGGGAGGTATGAACACTGAAGCTTTCTTT	CASSYSGGMNTEAFF
TRBD2	TRBV7-9	TRBJ2-3	.	TGTGCCAGCAGCTTAGGGGGACTAACTAGCACAGATACGCAGTATTTT	CASSLGGLTSTDTQYF
.	TRBV29-1	TRBJ1-4	.	TGCAGCGTTGTGGACGTAGCGAGTGAAAAACTGTTTTTT	CSVVDVASEKLFF
.	TRBV12-5	TRBJ2-6	once	TGTGCTAGTGGCCCCTCCGGGGCCAACGTCCTGACTTTC	CASGPSGANVLTF